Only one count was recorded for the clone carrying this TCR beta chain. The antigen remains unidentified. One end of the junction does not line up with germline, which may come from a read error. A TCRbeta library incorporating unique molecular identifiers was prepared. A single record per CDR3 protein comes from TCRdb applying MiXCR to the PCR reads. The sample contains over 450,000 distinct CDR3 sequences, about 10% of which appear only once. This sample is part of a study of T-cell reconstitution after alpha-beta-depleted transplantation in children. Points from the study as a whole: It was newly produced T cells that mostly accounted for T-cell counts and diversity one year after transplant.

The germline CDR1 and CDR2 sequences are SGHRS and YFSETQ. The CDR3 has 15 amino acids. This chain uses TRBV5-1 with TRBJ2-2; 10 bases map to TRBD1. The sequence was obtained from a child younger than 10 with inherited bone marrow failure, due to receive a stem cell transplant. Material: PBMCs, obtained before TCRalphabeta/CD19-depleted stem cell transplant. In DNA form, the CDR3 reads TGCGCCGGCAGCTTGAGGACAGGGGGGACCGGGGAGCTGTTTTTT. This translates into CAGSLRTGGTGELFF.